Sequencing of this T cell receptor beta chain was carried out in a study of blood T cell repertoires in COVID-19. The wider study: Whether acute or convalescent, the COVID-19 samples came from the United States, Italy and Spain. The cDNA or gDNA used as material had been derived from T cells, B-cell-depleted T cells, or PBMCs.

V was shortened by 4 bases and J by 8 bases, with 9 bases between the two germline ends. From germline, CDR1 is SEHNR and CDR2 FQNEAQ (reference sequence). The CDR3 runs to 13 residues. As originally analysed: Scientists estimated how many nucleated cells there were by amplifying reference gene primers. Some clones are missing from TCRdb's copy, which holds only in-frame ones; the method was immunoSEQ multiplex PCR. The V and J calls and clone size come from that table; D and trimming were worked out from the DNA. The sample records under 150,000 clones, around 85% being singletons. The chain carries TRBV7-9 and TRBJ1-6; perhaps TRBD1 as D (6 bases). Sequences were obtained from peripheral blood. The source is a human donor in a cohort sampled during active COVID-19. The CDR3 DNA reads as TGTGCCAGCAGCTCCCACAGGGATTCACCCCTCCACTTT. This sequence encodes CASSSHRDSPLHF.